A selection of T cell receptor beta chains follows, all from one sample in a study of spatial heterogeneity in lung cancer. TCRdb independently ran MiXCR on the 5' RACE reads; one entry per CDR3 protein. This table has about 39,000 distinct CDR3 sequences, 4.5% to 6% appearing once. Sequences were derived from PBMCs, sampled at surgery. Receptors were obtained from a male donor with early-stage non-small cell lung cancer. CDR3s include the opening cysteine and the closing phenylalanine or tryptophan. D genes are given only for firm matches. Not every row has a clone size; where given, it reads once, few, many or a size class.

D: NA; J: TRBJ2-6; V: TRBV2; size: many; DNA: TGTGCCAGCAGTATAACCGGGAACCCCGTTTCTGGGGCCAACGTCCTGACTTTC; CDR3: CASSITGNPVSGANVLTF
D: NA; J: TRBJ2-7; V: TRBV5-4; size: many; DNA: TGTGCCAGCAGCTTGGAACATTACGAGCAGTACTTC; CDR3: CASSLEHYEQYF
D: NA; J: TRBJ1-2; V: TRBV6-5; size: many; DNA: TGTGCCAGCAGACACAGGGACAACTATGGCTACACCTTC; CDR3: CASRHRDNYGYTF
D: TRBD1; J: TRBJ2-5; V: TRBV28; size: NA; DNA: TGTGCCAGCAGTTTACTGGACAGGGGTGAGACCCAGTACTTC; CDR3: CASSLLDRGETQYF
D: TRBD1; J: TRBJ1-2; V: TRBV12-3/TRBV12-4; size: medium-sized; DNA: TGTGCCAGCATGGACAGGGAGGGCTTCTATGGCTACACCTTC; CDR3: CASMDREGFYGYTF
D: NA; J: TRBJ1-5; V: TRBV24-1; size: many; DNA: TGTGCCACCAGTGTGGTGGGAGGCTCCCAGCATTTT; CDR3: CATSVVGGSQHF
D: NA; J: TRBJ1-4; V: TRBV20-1; size: many; DNA: TGCAGTGCTAGACCCGTTGCAACTAATGAAAAACTGTTTTTT; CDR3: CSARPVATNEKLFF
D: NA; J: TRBJ1-6; V: TRBV21-1; size: many; DNA: TGTGCCAGCAGCAAATACAAAATGCCTTCATACAGGGCCTGGAATTCACCCCTCCACTTT; CDR3: CASSKYKMPSYRAWNSPLHF
D: TRBD1; J: TRBJ1-3; V: TRBV7-2; size: many; DNA: TGTGCCAGCAGCCCGGGACAGAGCTCTGGAAACACCATATATTTT; CDR3: CASSPGQSSGNTIYF
D: TRBD1; J: TRBJ2-2; V: TRBV20-1; size: NA; DNA: TGCAGTGCTAGTCGAAGAGACAGGGGGCTTGGCACCGGGGAGCTGTTTTTT; CDR3: CSASRRDRGLGTGELFF
D: NA; J: TRBJ2-1; V: TRBV7-2; size: many; DNA: TGTGCCAGCAGCCTTAGACATCTCTCCTACAATGAGCAGTTCTTC; CDR3: CASSLRHLSYNEQFF
D: TRBD1; J: TRBJ2-5; V: TRBV7-3; size: many; DNA: TGTGCCAGCAGCTTAGCCTCAGGGGGCCGAGAGACCCAGTACTTC; CDR3: CASSLASGGRETQYF
D: NA; J: TRBJ2-7; V: TRBV7-6; size: many; DNA: TGTGCCAGCAGCTTAGGCGGAGGGGGCTTAGCTACTTTGGAGCAGTACTTC; CDR3: CASSLGGGGLATLEQYF
D: NA; J: TRBJ1-2; V: TRBV7-2; size: few; DNA: TGTGCCAGCAGCTTCGCAGGGAGGGCCTATGGCTACACCTTC; CDR3: CASSFAGRAYGYTF
D: TRBD2; J: TRBJ2-3; V: TRBV20-1; size: few; DNA: TGCAGTGCTAGAGAGCTAGCGGGGGAGGCTGCAGATACGCAGTATTTT; CDR3: CSARELAGEAADTQYF
D: NA; J: TRBJ1-1; V: TRBV12-3/TRBV12-4; size: many; DNA: TGTGCCAGCAGTTTAGTTGTCACTGAAGCTTTCTTT; CDR3: CASSLVVTEAFF
D: NA; J: TRBJ2-5; V: TRBV15; size: many; DNA: TGTGCCACCAGCAGAGATCCTGGCCCACCAGAGACCCAGTACTTC; CDR3: CATSRDPGPPETQYF
D: TRBD1; J: TRBJ1-2; V: TRBV3-1; size: many; DNA: TGTGCCAGCACCGCGGGACAGGGGGCGAGAGGCTACACCTTC; CDR3: CASTAGQGARGYTF
D: NA; J: TRBJ2-7; V: TRBV6-5; size: few; DNA: TGTGCCAGCAGTTACGCAGGGGCAAGCAGCTACGAGCAGTACTTC; CDR3: CASSYAGASSYEQYF
D: NA; J: TRBJ2-5; V: TRBV20-1; size: few; DNA: TGCAGTGCTAGGACCCAGGACTATGGTCTCGGGACCCAGTACTTC; CDR3: CSARTQDYGLGTQYF
D: NA; J: TRBJ1-2; V: TRBV29-1; size: many; DNA: TGCAGCGTTGAGGCCTCCGGGACACCCTATGGCTACACCTTC; CDR3: CSVEASGTPYGYTF
D: TRBD1; J: TRBJ2-5; V: TRBV6-6; size: few; DNA: TGTGCCAGCAGTTTCCGTACAGGGGGCCGGGAGACCCAGTACTTC; CDR3: CASSFRTGGRETQYF
D: NA; J: TRBJ2-7; V: TRBV12-3/TRBV12-4; size: many; DNA: TGTGCCAGCAGTCCCCGACAGCTCTCCTACGAGCAGTACTTC; CDR3: CASSPRQLSYEQYF
D: NA; J: TRBJ1-3; V: TRBV3-1; size: few; DNA: TGTGCCAGCAGCCTTGGGCTCCACTCTGGAAACACCATATATTTT; CDR3: CASSLGLHSGNTIYF
D: NA; J: TRBJ1-4; V: TRBV5-1; size: many; DNA: TGCGCCAGCAGCGGGACGACGGGTGAAAAACTGTTTTTT; CDR3: CASSGTTGEKLFF
D: NA; J: TRBJ2-3; V: TRBV20-1; size: many; DNA: TGCAGTGCCAGAGGGTCGCATACGCAGTATTTT; CDR3: CSARGSHTQYF
D: TRBD2; J: TRBJ2-2; V: TRBV7-2; size: NA; DNA: TGTGCCAGCAGTCGGCGGGCTAGCGGGGGGAGGAACACCGGGGAGCTGTTTTTT; CDR3: CASSRRASGGRNTGELFF
D: TRBD1; J: TRBJ1-2; V: TRBV20-1; size: NA; DNA: TGCAGTGCTAAAACAGGGGGCGCCTATGGCTACACCTTC; CDR3: CSAKTGGAYGYTF
D: NA; J: TRBJ1-5; V: TRBV28; size: many; DNA: TGTGCCAGCAGTAGGATCAGGACTGCCTCGCAGCCCCAGCATTTT; CDR3: CASSRIRTASQPQHF
D: TRBD1; J: TRBJ1-1; V: TRBV7-2; size: few; DNA: TGTGCCAGCAGCCTCGGACAGGGGAGGACTGAAGCTTTCTTT; CDR3: CASSLGQGRTEAFF
D: NA; J: TRBJ1-1; V: TRBV10-2; size: many; DNA: TGCGCCAGCAGTGAAAAGGGTGAGAACACTGAAGCTTTCTTT; CDR3: CASSEKGENTEAFF
D: NA; J: TRBJ2-2; V: TRBV29-1; size: many; DNA: TGCAGCGTTGGGCATCCAAACACCGGGGAGCTGTTTTTT; CDR3: CSVGHPNTGELFF
D: NA; J: TRBJ1-3; V: TRBV7-9; size: many; DNA: TGTGCCAGCAGCCCATTACCCCCCCGGAGTTCTGGAAACACCATATATTTT; CDR3: CASSPLPPRSSGNTIYF
D: NA; J: TRBJ1-5; V: TRBV7-9; size: NA; DNA: TGTGCCAGCAGTAGCAACAGGGAGGCAAGCAATCAGCCCCAGCATTTT; CDR3: CASSSNREASNQPQHF
D: TRBD2; J: TRBJ2-5; V: TRBV9; size: many; DNA: TGTGCCAGCAGCGCGGGGGGGATTCAAGAGACCCAGTACTTC; CDR3: CASSAGGIQETQYF
D: NA; J: TRBJ1-1; V: TRBV3-1; size: many; DNA: TGTGCCAGCAGCCAAAGGGTGGCAGGGCTCGTATTGGACACTGAAGCTTTCTTT; CDR3: CASSQRVAGLVLDTEAFF
D: TRBD1; J: TRBJ1-1; V: TRBV28; size: many; DNA: TGTGCCAGCAGTTTATCTACAGGGGGTAGGGGCACTGAAGCTTTCTTT; CDR3: CASSLSTGGRGTEAFF
D: NA; J: TRBJ2-2; V: TRBV12-3/TRBV12-4; size: many; DNA: TGTGCCAGCAGTTTACTCGTCACCGGGGAGCTGTTTTTT; CDR3: CASSLLVTGELFF
D: NA; J: TRBJ1-4; V: TRBV7-2; size: many; DNA: TGTGCCAGCAGCCCGCGACCGGAACCCAATGAAAAACTGTTTTTT; CDR3: CASSPRPEPNEKLFF
D: NA; J: TRBJ2-3; V: TRBV7-3; size: many; DNA: TGTGCCAGCAGCCAATTCCAGACAGATACGCAGTATTTT; CDR3: CASSQFQTDTQYF
D: NA; J: TRBJ2-1; V: TRBV7-9; size: many; DNA: TGTGCCAGCAGCTTAAGACCGCCCAATGAGCAGTTCTTC; CDR3: CASSLRPPNEQFF
D: NA; J: TRBJ2-2; V: TRBV7-2; size: many; DNA: TGTGCCAGCAGTCCGGGTCTAGTGTTGAGGGACACCGGGGAGCTGTTTTTT; CDR3: CASSPGLVLRDTGELFF
D: TRBD1; J: TRBJ2-7; V: TRBV25-1; size: NA; DNA: TGTGCCAGCCAGAGCCCGGGACAGGGGGACTACGAGCAGTACTTC; CDR3: CASQSPGQGDYEQYF
D: NA; J: TRBJ2-7; V: TRBV29-1; size: few; DNA: TGCAGCGTGGGGGGCGGAAACGAGCAGTACTTC; CDR3: CSVGGGNEQYF
D: NA; J: TRBJ2-3; V: TRBV10-3; size: NA; DNA: TGTGCCATCAGTGAGTCGACTAGGGGACTTTCCACAGATACGCAGTATTTT; CDR3: CAISESTRGLSTDTQYF
D: TRBD2; J: TRBJ2-6; V: TRBV12-3/TRBV12-4; size: NA; DNA: TGTGCCAGCAGTCCCGGACTAGCGGGGGGCAGAGGGGGGGCCAACGTCCTGACTTTC; CDR3: CASSPGLAGGRGGANVLTF
D: NA; J: TRBJ2-2; V: TRBV12-3/TRBV12-4; size: few; DNA: TGTGCCAGCAGTTTAGGAGGCGGTAACACCGGGGAGCTGTTTTTT; CDR3: CASSLGGGNTGELFF
D: NA; J: TRBJ2-1; V: TRBV20-1; size: few; DNA: TGCAGTGCTAGAACCCAGGGTGATTTGGGGCAGTTCTTC; CDR3: CSARTQGDLGQFF
D: TRBD1; J: TRBJ1-6; V: TRBV3-1; size: few; DNA: TGTGCCAGCAGCCACCGGGACAGGGGATATAATTCACCCCTCCACTTT; CDR3: CASSHRDRGYNSPLHF
D: NA; J: TRBJ1-1; V: TRBV29-1; size: few; DNA: TGCAGCGTTGAAGATCTAGGCGGGAGGGACACTGAAGCTTTCTTT; CDR3: CSVEDLGGRDTEAFF
D: NA; J: TRBJ1-4; V: TRBV15; size: many; DNA: TGTGCCACCAGTCTTGCTCAGGAAAAACTGTTTTTT; CDR3: CATSLAQEKLFF
D: NA; J: TRBJ1-5; V: TRBV28; size: many; DNA: TGTGCCAGCAGGCTCCCGTTGGGGGGGCATCAGCCCCAGCATTTT; CDR3: CASRLPLGGHQPQHF
D: TRBD1; J: TRBJ2-2; V: TRBV29-1; size: many; DNA: TGCAGCGTTGGGAGACAGGGAGCGAACACCGGGGAGCTGTTTTTT; CDR3: CSVGRQGANTGELFF
D: TRBD2; J: TRBJ2-1; V: TRBV7-9; size: many; DNA: TGTGCCAGCAGCCGCCTAGCGGGACAGTCCTACAATGAGCAGTTCTTC; CDR3: CASSRLAGQSYNEQFF
D: NA; J: TRBJ1-1; V: TRBV12-3/TRBV12-4; size: many; DNA: TGTGCCAGCAGTGCCGGGACTAGGGCTGAAGCTTTCTTT; CDR3: CASSAGTRAEAFF